This T cell receptor beta chain was identified during a study of follicular helper T cells after annual influenza vaccination. Across the study: Some donors were sampled over the 2013-2014, 2014-2015 and 2015-2016 vaccinations.

The repertoire was sequenced with immunoSEQ multiplex PCR; TCRdb's copy has only in-frame clones and lacks some. This table holds about 12,000 clones, 60% to 80% found once. Stated time point: 2015-2016 season, pre-vaccination. Study results and caveats: Rare clonotypes were missed; only roughly 8.5-23% of cells gave TCRB.

Comment on this clone: Its target is unknown.

The clonotype comes from an adult who received the influenza vaccine. Specimen: CXCR5+ CD38- circulating T follicular helper cells from blood, collected on the day of influenza vaccination. Documented subset: circulating Tfh, non-naive CD4+CXCR5+PD-1+ (ICOS+CD38+ or ICOS-CD38-).

The DNA of the CDR3 is TGTGCCATCCCGACAGGGCGAGGCTACACCTTC. Translated: CAIPTGRGYTF. The rearrangement links TRBV28 to TRBJ1-2; 7 nucleotides align to TRBD1. CDR1 and CDR2 from the germline V gene are MDHEN and SYDVKM. The CDR3 loop spans 11 amino acids. Unmatched junction bases numbered 7, after V lost 10 bases and J lost 8 bases.